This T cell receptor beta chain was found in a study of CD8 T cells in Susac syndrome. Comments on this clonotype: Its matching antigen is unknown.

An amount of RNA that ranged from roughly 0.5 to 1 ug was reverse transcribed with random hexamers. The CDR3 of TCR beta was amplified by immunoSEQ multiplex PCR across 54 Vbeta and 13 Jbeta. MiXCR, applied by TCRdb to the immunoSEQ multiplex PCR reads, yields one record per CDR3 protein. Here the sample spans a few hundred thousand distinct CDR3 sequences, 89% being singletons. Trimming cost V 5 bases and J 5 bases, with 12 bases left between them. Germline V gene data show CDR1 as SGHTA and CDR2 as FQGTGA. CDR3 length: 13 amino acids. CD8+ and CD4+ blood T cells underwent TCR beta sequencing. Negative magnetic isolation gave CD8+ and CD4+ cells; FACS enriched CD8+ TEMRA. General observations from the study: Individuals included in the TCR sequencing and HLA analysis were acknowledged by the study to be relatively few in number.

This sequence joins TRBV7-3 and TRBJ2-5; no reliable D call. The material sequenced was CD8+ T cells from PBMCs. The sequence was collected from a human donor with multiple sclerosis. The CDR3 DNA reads TGTGCCAGCAGCCCGGTAGCCTCCGAGACCCAGTACTTC. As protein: CASSPVASETQYF.